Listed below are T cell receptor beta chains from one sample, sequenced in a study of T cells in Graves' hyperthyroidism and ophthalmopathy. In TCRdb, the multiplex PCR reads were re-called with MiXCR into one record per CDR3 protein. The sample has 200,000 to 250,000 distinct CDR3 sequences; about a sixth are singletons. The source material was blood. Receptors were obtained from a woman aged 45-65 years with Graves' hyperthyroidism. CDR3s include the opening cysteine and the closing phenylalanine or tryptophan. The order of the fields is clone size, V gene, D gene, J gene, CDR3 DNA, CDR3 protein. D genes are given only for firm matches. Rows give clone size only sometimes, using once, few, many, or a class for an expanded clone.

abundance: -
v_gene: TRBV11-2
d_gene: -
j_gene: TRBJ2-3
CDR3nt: TGTGCCAGCAGCTTAACGCTTCTCACAGATACGCAGTATTTT
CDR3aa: CASSLTLLTDTQYF

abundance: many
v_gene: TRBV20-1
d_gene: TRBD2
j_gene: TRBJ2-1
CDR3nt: TGCAGTGCTGGACTTAGCGGGAGGGATAGTAATGAGCAGTTCTTC
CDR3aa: CSAGLSGRDSNEQFF

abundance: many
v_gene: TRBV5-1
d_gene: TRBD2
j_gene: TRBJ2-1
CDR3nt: TGCGCCAGCAGCTTCGAACTAGCGGGAGCTGGCAATGAGCAGTTCTTC
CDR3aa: CASSFELAGAGNEQFF

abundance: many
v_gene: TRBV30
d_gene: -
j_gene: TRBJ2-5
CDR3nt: TGTGCCTGGAGTGTAATTAGCCTCGCCGAGACCCAGTACTTC
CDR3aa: CAWSVISLAETQYF

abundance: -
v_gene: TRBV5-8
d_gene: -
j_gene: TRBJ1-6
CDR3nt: TGTGCCAGCAGAGTTGGGGGGCCGTCACCCCTCCACTTT
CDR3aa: CASRVGGPSPLHF

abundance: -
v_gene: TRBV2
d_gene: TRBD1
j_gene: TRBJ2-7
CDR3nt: TGTGCCAGCAGGCTGGGACAGGGTACCCACGAGCAGTACTTC
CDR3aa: CASRLGQGTHEQYF

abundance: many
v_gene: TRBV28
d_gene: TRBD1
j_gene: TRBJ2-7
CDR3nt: TGTGCCAGCAGTTCCACAGACAGGGCCTACGAGCAGTACTTC
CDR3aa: CASSSTDRAYEQYF

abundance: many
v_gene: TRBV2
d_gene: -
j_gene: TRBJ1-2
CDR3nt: TGTGCCGGGGGAGGCGGGGGAGGGTATGGCTACACCTTC
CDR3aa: CAGGGGGGYGYTF

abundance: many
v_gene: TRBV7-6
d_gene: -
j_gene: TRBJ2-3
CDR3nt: TGTGCCAGCAGCCCCGGGGCCGGAGATACGCAGTATTTT
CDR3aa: CASSPGAGDTQYF

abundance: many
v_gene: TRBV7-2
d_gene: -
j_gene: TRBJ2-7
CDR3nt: TGTGCCAGCAGCCCCACTAGGGGAACCAACGAGCAGTACTTC
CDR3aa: CASSPTRGTNEQYF

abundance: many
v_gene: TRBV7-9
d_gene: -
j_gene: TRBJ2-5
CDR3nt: TGTGCCAGCAGCTTGGAGCGGGTCCAAGAGACCCAGTACTTC
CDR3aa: CASSLERVQETQYF

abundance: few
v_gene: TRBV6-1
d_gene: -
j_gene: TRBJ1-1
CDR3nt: TGTGCCAGCTCCAGGGGAAAGGCTGAAGCTTTCTTT
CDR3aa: CASSRGKAEAFF

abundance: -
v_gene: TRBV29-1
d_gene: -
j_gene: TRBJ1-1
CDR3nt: TGCAGCGTTTTGGGCAGGTTGGGGACTGAAGCTTTCTTT
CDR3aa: CSVLGRLGTEAFF

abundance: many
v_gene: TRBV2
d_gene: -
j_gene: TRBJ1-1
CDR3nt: TGTGCCAGCAGAATTCGAGGACAGACTCCTGAAGCTTTCTTT
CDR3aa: CASRIRGQTPEAFF

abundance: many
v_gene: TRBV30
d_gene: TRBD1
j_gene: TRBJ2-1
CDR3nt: TGTGCCTGGAGCAACAGGGGTTACAATGAGCAGTTCTTC
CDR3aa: CAWSNRGYNEQFF

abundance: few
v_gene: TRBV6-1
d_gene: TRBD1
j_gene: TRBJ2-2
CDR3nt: TGTGCCAGCAGTGGAAGCCACAGGGGGCTGGACACCGGGGAGCTGTTTTTT
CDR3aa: CASSGSHRGLDTGELFF

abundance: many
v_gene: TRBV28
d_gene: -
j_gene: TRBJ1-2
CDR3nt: TGTGCCAGCACCGAGGCAGGTCATCCCTATGGCTACACCTTC
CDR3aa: CASTEAGHPYGYTF

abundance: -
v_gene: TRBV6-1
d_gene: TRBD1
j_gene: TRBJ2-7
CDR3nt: TGTGCCAGCAGCTCCGGACAGGGGCTTTTGGAGCAGTACTTC
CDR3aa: CASSSGQGLLEQYF

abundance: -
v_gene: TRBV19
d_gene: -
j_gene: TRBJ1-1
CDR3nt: TGTGCCAGTAGACCAGAGCCCGGGGGGAACACTGAAGCTTTCTTT
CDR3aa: CASRPEPGGNTEAFF

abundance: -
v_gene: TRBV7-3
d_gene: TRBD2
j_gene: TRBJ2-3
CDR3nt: TGTGCCAGCAGTAAAAGCGGGCGGGGGGATACGCAGTATTTT
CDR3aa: CASSKSGRGDTQYF

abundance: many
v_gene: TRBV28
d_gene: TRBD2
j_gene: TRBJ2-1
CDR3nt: TGTGCCAGCAGTTCGAGACTAGCGGGAGTTACTGAGCAGTTCTTC
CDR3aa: CASSSRLAGVTEQFF

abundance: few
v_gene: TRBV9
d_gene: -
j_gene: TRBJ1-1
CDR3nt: TGTGCCAGCAAAAAGGGTGGGGGTGCCATGAACACTGAAGCTTTCTTT
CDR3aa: CASKKGGGAMNTEAFF

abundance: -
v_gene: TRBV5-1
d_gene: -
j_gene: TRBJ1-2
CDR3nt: TGCGCCAGCAGCTTGCAAGTCCGGGGGCAGTCCTATGGCTACACCTTC
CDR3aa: CASSLQVRGQSYGYTF

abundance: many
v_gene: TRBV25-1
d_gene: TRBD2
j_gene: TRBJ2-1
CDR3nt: TGTGCCAGCAGTGATTCTATAGGCCAGCGGGGCGACAATGAGCAGTTCTTC
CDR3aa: CASSDSIGQRGDNEQFF

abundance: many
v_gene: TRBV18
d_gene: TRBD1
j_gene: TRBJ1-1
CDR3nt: TGTGCCAGCTCACCTCAGGGGGCGCTGGAAGCTTTCTTT
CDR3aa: CASSPQGALEAFF

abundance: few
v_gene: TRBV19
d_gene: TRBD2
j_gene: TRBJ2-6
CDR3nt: TGTGCCAGTACCACCGGGGGGGGGACCGGGGCCAACGTCCTGACTTTC
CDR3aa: CASTTGGGTGANVLTF

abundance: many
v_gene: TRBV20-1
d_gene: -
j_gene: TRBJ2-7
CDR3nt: TGCAGTGCTAGCTGGACTGAGTACGAGCAGTACTTC
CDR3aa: CSASWTEYEQYF

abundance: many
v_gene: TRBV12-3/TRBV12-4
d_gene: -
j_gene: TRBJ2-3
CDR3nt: TGTGCCAGCAGTCCCCTTAGTGAGGGGAAGCAGTATTTT
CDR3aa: CASSPLSEGKQYF

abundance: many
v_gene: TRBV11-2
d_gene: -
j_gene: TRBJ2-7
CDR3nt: TGTGCCAGCAGCTCTCAGGGGTCTCCCTACGAGCAGTACTTC
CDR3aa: CASSSQGSPYEQYF

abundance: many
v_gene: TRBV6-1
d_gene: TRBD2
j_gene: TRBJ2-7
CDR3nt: TGTGCCAGCAGTCGGGAGGTTCAGAGCTACGAGCAGTACTTC
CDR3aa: CASSREVQSYEQYF

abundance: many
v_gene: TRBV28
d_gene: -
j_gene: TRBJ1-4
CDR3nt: TGTGCCAGCTTCGGGGGTGGGGTACCTAATGAAAAACTGTTTTTT
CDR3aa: CASFGGGVPNEKLFF

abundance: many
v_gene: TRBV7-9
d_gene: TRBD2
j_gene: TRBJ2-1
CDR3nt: TGTGCCAGCAGCTTAGGGCGGGGGTCCTACAATGAGCAGTTCTTC
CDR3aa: CASSLGRGSYNEQFF

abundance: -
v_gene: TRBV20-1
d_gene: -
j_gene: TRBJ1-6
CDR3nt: TGCAGTGCTAGAGATAGGAGGGGAAATTCACCCCTCCACTTT
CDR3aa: CSARDRRGNSPLHF

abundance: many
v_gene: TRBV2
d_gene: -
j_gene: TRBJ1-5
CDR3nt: TGTGCCAGCAGAGACACATTGTTTAGCAATCAGCCCCAGCATTTT
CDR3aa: CASRDTLFSNQPQHF

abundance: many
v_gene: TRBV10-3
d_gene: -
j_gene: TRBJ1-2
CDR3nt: TGTGCCATCAGTGACATGAGCAGGTCTAGCGATGAATACACCTTC
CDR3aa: CAISDMSRSSDEYTF

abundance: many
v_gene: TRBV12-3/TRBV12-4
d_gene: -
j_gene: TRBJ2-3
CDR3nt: TGTGCCAGCAGTTTGGTGGGAGCAGATACGCAGTATTTT
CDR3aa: CASSLVGADTQYF

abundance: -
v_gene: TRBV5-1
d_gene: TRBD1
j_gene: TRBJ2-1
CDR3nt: TGCGCCAGCAGCCCAGGGGGCTTCACCTACAATGAGCAGTTCTTC
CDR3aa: CASSPGGFTYNEQFF

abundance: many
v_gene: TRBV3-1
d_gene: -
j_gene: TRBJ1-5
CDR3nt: TGTGCCAGCAGCCAAGGGGGTCAGCCCCAGCATTTT
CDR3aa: CASSQGGQPQHF

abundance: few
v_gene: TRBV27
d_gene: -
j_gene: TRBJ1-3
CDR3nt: TGTGCCAGCAGTTTACGCACGGGTACTGGAAACACCATATATTTT
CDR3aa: CASSLRTGTGNTIYF

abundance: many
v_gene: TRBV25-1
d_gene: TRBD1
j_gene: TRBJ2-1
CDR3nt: TGTGCCAGCAGTCACAGACAGGGGCCGGCATCGAATGAGCAGTTCTTC
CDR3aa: CASSHRQGPASNEQFF

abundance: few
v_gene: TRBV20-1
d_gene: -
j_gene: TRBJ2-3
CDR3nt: TGCAGTGCTAGGGGACCCGATTACAAACAGGGCCCCGCAGATACGCAGTATTTT
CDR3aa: CSARGPDYKQGPADTQYF

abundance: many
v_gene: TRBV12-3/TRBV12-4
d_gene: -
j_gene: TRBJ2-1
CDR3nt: TGTGCCAGCAGTTTTTCGCCGGGATTAGGGGAATTTGAGCAGTTCTTC
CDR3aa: CASSFSPGLGEFEQFF

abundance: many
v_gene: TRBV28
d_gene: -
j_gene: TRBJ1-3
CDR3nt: TGTGCCAGCAGTTTGGCCTTCTCTGGAAACACCATATATTTT
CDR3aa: CASSLAFSGNTIYF

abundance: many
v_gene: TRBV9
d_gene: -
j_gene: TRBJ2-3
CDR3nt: TGTGCCAGCAGCGTTAAAGCGCCTAGCACAGATACGCAGTATTTT
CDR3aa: CASSVKAPSTDTQYF

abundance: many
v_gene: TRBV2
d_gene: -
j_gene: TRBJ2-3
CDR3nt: TGTGCCAGCAGTCTGGACAGATCACAGGATACGCAGTATTTT
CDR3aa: CASSLDRSQDTQYF

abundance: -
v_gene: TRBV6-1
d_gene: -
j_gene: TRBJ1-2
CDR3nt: TGTGCCAGCAGTCGTTCAATTACAGGGCCCGGCACCTTC
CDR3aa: CASSRSITGPGTF

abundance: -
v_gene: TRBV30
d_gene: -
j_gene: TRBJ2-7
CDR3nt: TGTGCCTGGAGTGGAATAGGAGGGCAGTCCTACGAGCAGTACTTC
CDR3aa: CAWSGIGGQSYEQYF

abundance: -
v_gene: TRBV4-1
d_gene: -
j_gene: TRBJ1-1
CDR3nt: TGCGCCAGCAGCCAAGGGCTCGTGGGGGGCGACACTGAAGCTTTCTTT
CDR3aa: CASSQGLVGGDTEAFF

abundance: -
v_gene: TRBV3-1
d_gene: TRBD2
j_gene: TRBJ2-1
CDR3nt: TGTGCCAGCAGCCACCCCTCGATAGCGGGAGGGCTCAATGAGCAGTTCTTC
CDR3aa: CASSHPSIAGGLNEQFF

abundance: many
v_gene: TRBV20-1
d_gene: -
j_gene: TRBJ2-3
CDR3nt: TGCAGTGCTAGAGCCTCCTCGGGGCCAGATACGCAGTATTTT
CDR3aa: CSARASSGPDTQYF

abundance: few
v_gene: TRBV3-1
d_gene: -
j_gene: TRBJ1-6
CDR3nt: TGTGGCAGCAGCCAAGGGGGGGGATATAATTCACCCCTCCACTTT
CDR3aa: CGSSQGGGYNSPLHF